The 24 T cell receptor beta chains listed next were all sequenced from one sample in a study of blood T cell repertoires in COVID-19. Libraries were prepared by immunoSEQ multiplex PCR; TCRdb keeps only in-frame clonotypes and omits some of them. The sample shows approximately 290,000 clones, 70% to 90% of them seen only once. Material: PBMCs or T cells enriched from blood (not recorded which). These receptors were collected from a young woman who had recovered from COVID-19.

This chain joins TRBV5-4 and TRBJ2-5; D is perhaps TRBD1 (6 bases). Germline lookup yields CDR1 SGHNT and CDR2 YYREEE (reference sequence). The V end lost 0 bases, the J end lost 3 bases, and 12 bases lay between the germline ends. The CDR3 runs 15 residues. The CDR3: CASSLALAGEETQYF. CDR3 nucleotide sequence: TGTGCCAGCAGCTTGGCCCTGGCAGGGGAAGAGACCCAGTACTTC.

This clone was seen a handful of times. The rearrangement joins TRBV12-5 to TRBJ1-2; the D is unclear. The CDR3 has 13 amino acids. Germline V gene data show CDR1 as LGHNT and CDR2 as FRNRAP. V gave up 3 bases and J gave up 4 bases, with 9 bases separating them. In DNA, the CDR3 is TGTGCTAGTGGTTTAATAGGGAGCTATGGCTACACCTTC. Amino acids: CASGLIGSYGYTF.

The gene calls are TRBV4-1 and TRBJ2-7; possible D gene TRBD1, 6 bases. The length of the CDR3 is 14 residues. Germline V gene lookup returns CDR1 MGHRA and CDR2 YSYEKL. The V end lost 4 bases, the J end lost 6 bases, and 16 bases lay between the germline ends. In DNA, the CDR3 is TGCGCCAGCAGCCCTCTTCTCAGAGGGGGCGAGCAGTACTTC. Residues: CASSPLLRGGEQYF.

J is TRBJ2-7 and V is TRBV30, with 9 bases matching TRBD2. The V gene end was trimmed by 1 base and the J gene end by 10 bases; junction bases not matched to a gene: 5. Germline V lookup: CDR1 GTSNPN, CDR2 SVGIG (reference sequence). This CDR3 is 12 amino acids long. The CDR3: CAWSAGTSFQYF. The CDR3 bases are TGTGCCTGGAGTGCCGGGACTAGCTTCCAGTACTTC.

This clone is a singleton in its sample. The chain links TRBV3-1 (or the pseudogene TRBV3-2) to TRBJ1-2, with TRBD1 matching over 7 bases. The CDR3 extends over 14 amino acids. From germline, CDR1 is LGHDT and CDR2 YNNKEL (reference sequence). J was trimmed by 5 bases and V by 1 base; bases with no gene match: 4. CDR3 nucleotide sequence: TGTGCCAGCAGCCAAGGTCCCAGGGGGTATGGCTACACCTTC. Its protein product is CASSQGPRGYGYTF.

This chain connects TRBV2 to TRBJ2-2, with D perhaps matching TRBD1 (5 bases). CDR3 length equals 14 residues. The germline V gene encodes CDR1 SNHLY and CDR2 FYNNEI. V was shortened by 8 bases and J by 0 bases, with 10 bases between the two germline ends. Written as DNA, the CDR3 is TGTGCCAGCCGCGACAGATCGAACACCGGGGAGCTGTTTTTT. It specifies CASRDRSNTGELFF.

This clone was observed a single time. V usage is TRBV15 and J usage is TRBJ1-6; D unclear. Germline values: CDR1 LNHNV, CDR2 YYDKDF (reference sequence). V lost 3 bases, J lost 9 bases, and 18 bases lay in between. This CDR3 region has 16 residues. As DNA, the CDR3 is TGTGCCACCAGCAGTAGATTTGGAGGGAGCGGTTCACCCCTCCACTTT. It is translated as CATSSRFGGSGSPLHF.

The V and J genes are TRBV7-9 and TRBJ1-6; no definite D call. V was cut by 5 bases and J by 0 bases, with 17 bases left in between. Germline V CDR1 and CDR2: SEHNR, FQNEAQ (reference sequence). The CDR3 is made up of 18 amino acids. The CDR3 reads CASSPAAGFSSYNSPLHF. The DNA of the CDR3 is TGTGCCAGCAGCCCCGCTGCTGGTTTCAGCTCCTATAATTCACCCCTCCACTTT.

CDR3 nucleotide sequence: TGTGCCAGCAGTCTTCCTCCGGACAGTGTGATTAGAAGCTCCTATAATTCACCCCTCCACTTT. This translates into CASSLPPDSVIRSSYNSPLHF. The chain has TRBV28 and TRBJ1-6; TRBD1 is a possible D gene (6 bases). Germline-derived CDR1 and CDR2 are MDHEN and SYDVKM. CDR3 length equals 21 residues. The V end was cut by 5 bases, the J end by 0 bases, with 26 bases between.

The chain combines TRBV6-5 with TRBJ2-7; D may be TRBD2 (7 bases). Germline CDR1 reads MNHEY; CDR2 reads SVGAGI. The CDR3 has 14 residues. V was cut by 4 bases and J by 1 base, with 11 bases left in between. The CDR3 loop is CASSFGGTSYEQYF. CDR3 DNA: TGTGCCAGCAGTTTCGGGGGGACATCCTACGAGCAGTACTTC.

The J gene is TRBJ1-2, the V gene TRBV7-9; D remains unclear. Trimming pared 2 bases from V and 4 bases from J, leaving 14 bases between. From germline, CDR1 is SEHNR and CDR2 FQNEAQ (reference sequence). The CDR3 length is 15 residues. The CDR3 DNA is TGTGCCAGCAGCTTAAAGAGGGAGGGCCTCTATGGCTACACCTTC. Protein product: CASSLKREGLYGYTF.

This sequence joins TRBV7-2 and TRBJ1-2; the match to TRBD1 covers 8 bases. Germline lookup yields CDR1 SGHTA and CDR2 FQGNSA. This CDR3 is 13 amino acids long. The junction had 7 bases not matched to a gene; V was cut back by 5 bases and J by 8 bases. The CDR3 DNA reads as TGTGCCAGCAGCGTACGGACAGGGCGCGGCTACACCTTC. It codes for CASSVRTGRGYTF. Using reference TRBV7-2 and TRBJ1-2 for the parts outside the CDR3, the full variable domain is GAGVSQSPSNKVTEKGKDVELRCDPISGHTALYWYRQSLGQGLEFLIYFQGNSAPDKSGLPSDRFSAERTGGSVSTLTIQRTQQEDSAVYLCASSVRTGRGYTFGSGTRLTVV.

The chain uses TRBV11-2 and TRBJ2-7; D may be TRBD2 (7 bases). Germline V lookup: CDR1 SGHAT, CDR2 FQNNGV. The germline V and J ends were trimmed by 3 bases and 5 bases, with 20 bases remaining between them. This CDR3 comprises 16 residues. CDR3 sequence reads: CASSFEWLQGGDEQYF. The CDR3 DNA sequence: TGTGCCAGCAGCTTCGAGTGGTTACAGGGAGGGGACGAGCAGTACTTC.

The sample holds one count of this clone. The V call is TRBV3-1 (or the pseudogene TRBV3-2), the J call TRBJ1-5; D gene unclear. CDR1 and CDR2 from the germline V gene are LGHDT and YNNKEL (reference sequence). V dropped 1 base and J dropped 0 bases, with 7 bases sitting between them. This CDR3 spans 15 amino acids. CDR3 sequence: CASSQGLGSNQPQHF. CDR3 sequence (DNA): TGTGCCAGCAGCCAAGGACTAGGTAGCAATCAGCCCCAGCATTTT.

In its sample, this clone was seen a few times. J is TRBJ1-1 and V is TRBV5-6; 10 nucleotides agree with TRBD1. The CDR3 spans 16 residues. The V and J ends lost 4 bases and 2 bases, in that order; junction bases with no gene match: 8. Germline loops: CDR1 SGHDT, CDR2 YYEEEE. This chain's CDR3 is CASSLGQGRANTEAFF. The CDR3 DNA reads TGTGCCAGCAGCCTGGGACAGGGGAGGGCTAACACTGAAGCTTTCTTT.

This clone was picked up one time. The chain uses TRBV27 and TRBJ1-5; D is unclear. V lost 6 bases and J lost 0, with 15 bases in between. This CDR3 spans 16 amino acids. Germline V CDR1 and CDR2: MNHEY, SMNVEV (reference sequence). Here the CDR3 DNA reads TGTGCCAGCAGCCCCCTCCGGGTCTATAGCAATCAGCCCCAGCATTTT. Translating it yields CASSPLRVYSNQPQHF.

The rearrangement links TRBV9 to TRBJ1-6, with D possibly matching TRBD1 (5 bases). CDR1 is SGDLS, CDR2 YYNGEE, per germline. The CDR3 is made up of 15 amino acids. V shed 0 bases and J shed 9 bases, with 13 bases lying between them. The CDR3 nucleotides are TGTGCCAGCAGCGTAGATAAGGGGTTGGGTTCACCCCTCCACTTT. It specifies CASSVDKGLGSPLHF.

The DNA of the CDR3 is TGTGCCAGCACGGACAGGGAGGATGGCTACACCTTC. Translating it yields CASTDREDGYTF. V is TRBV6-5 and J is TRBJ1-2; 8 bases match TRBD1. The germline CDR1 and CDR2 sequences are MNHEY and SVGAGI. The CDR3 length is 12 residues. The V and J ends lost 7 bases and 6 bases, in that order; junction bases with no gene match: 4.

The chain recombines TRBV7-9 with TRBJ1-5, with D tentatively TRBD1 (6 bases). V was clipped by 3 bases and J by 2 bases, with 11 bases between them. The CDR3 has 15 residues. Germline V gene lookup returns CDR1 SEHNR and CDR2 FQNEAQ (reference sequence). CDR3 sequence: CASSFGGAGNQPQHF. The CDR3 DNA is TGTGCCAGCAGCTTCGGGGGGGCGGGCAATCAGCCCCAGCATTTT.

The chain recombines TRBV19 with TRBJ1-2; 8 positions match TRBD1. V lost 7 bases to trimming and J lost 7 bases; unmatched junction nucleotides: 8. The CDR3 consists of 13 residues. Per the germline V gene, CDR1 is LNHDA and CDR2 is SQIVND (reference sequence). The CDR3 nucleotides read TGTGCCAGTACCAATCCAGGGGGCGGTGGCTACACCTTC. Amino acid sequence: CASTNPGGGGYTF.

J is TRBJ2-2 and V is TRBV24-1; no definite D call. Per the germline V gene, CDR1 is KGHDR and CDR2 is SFDVKD. The germline V and J ends were trimmed by 12 bases and 2 bases, with 15 bases remaining between them. The CDR3 is made up of 14 amino acids. CDR3 residues: CAAARKENTGELFF. CDR3 sequence (DNA): TGTGCCGCGGCTCGAAAGGAAAACACCGGGGAGCTGTTTTTT.

The J gene is TRBJ2-1, the V gene TRBV5-4; TRBD2 matches at 9 bases. Germline CDR1 and CDR2: SGHNT and YYREEE (reference sequence). The CDR3 is made up of 14 amino acids. J gave up 10 bases and V 0 bases, and 5 bases lay outside the gene matches. DNA for the CDR3: TGTGCCAGCAGCTTGGACGGCGGGAGGGGCGAGCAGTTCTTC. This codes for CASSLDGGRGEQFF.

This clone occurred a few times. The chain has TRBV5-6 and TRBJ2-5; a possible D gene is TRBD2 (5 bases). Germline-derived CDR1 and CDR2 are SGHDT and YYEEEE. CDR3 size: 18 residues. V was clipped by 0 bases and J by 7 bases, with 25 bases between them. Written as DNA, the CDR3 is TGTGCCAGCAGCTTGGTTAGGGAAGCGACACTCAACCGGGGGACCCAGTACTTC. This sequence encodes CASSLVREATLNRGTQYF.

The count of this clone is one. J is TRBJ1-1 and V is TRBV11-2; 7 bases are a match to TRBD1. The CDR3 consists of 13 residues. Germline V gives CDR1 SGHAT, CDR2 FQNNGV. V was clipped by 3 bases and J by 5 bases; unmatched bases: 3. CDR3 in amino acids: CASSLSRGTEAFF. CDR3 bases: TGTGCCAGCAGCTTGAGCAGGGGGACTGAAGCTTTCTTT.